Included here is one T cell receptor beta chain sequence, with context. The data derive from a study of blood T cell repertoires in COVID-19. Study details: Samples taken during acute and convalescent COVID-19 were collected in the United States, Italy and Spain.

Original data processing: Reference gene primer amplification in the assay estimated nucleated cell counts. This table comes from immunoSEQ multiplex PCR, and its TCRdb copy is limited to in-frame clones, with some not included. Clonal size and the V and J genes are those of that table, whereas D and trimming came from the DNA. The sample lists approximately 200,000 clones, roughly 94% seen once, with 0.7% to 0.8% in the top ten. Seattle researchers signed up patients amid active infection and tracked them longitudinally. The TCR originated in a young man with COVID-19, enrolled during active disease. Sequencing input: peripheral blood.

The CDR3: CASSLDGTEAFF. CDR3 bases: TGCGCCAGCAGCTTGGACGGGACTGAAGCTTTCTTT. The rearrangement links TRBV5-1 to TRBJ1-1; D not certain. CDR1 and CDR2 from the germline V gene are SGHRS and YFSETQ. Trimming shortened V by 0 bases and J by 5 bases, and 5 bases separated the two germline ends. The CDR3 runs to 12 residues.